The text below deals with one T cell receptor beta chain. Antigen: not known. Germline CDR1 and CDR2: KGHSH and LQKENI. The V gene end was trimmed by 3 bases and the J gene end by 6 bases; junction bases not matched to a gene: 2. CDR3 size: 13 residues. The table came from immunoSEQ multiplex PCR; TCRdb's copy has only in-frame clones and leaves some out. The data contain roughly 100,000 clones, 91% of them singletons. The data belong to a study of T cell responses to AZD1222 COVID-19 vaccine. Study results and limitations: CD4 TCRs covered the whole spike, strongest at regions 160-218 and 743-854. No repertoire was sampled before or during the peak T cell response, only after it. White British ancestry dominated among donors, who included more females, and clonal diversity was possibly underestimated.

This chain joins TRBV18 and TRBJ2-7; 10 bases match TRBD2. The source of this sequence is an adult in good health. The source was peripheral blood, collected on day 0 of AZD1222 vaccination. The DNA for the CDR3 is TGTGCCAGCTCACCGGGACTAGCGAGCGAGCAGTACTTC. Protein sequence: CASSPGLASEQYF.